This T cell receptor beta chain was identified in a study of cytomegalovirus exposure and HLA in healthy donors. This CDR3 spans 15 amino acids. The V gene's germline CDR1 is SGHRS and CDR2 YFSETQ. J was trimmed by 2 bases and V by 3 bases; bases with no gene match: 6. Profiled with immunoSEQ multiplex PCR; TCRdb holds only in-frame clones, not every one. In the table there are tens of thousands of clones, 94% of which are singletons. This clonotype was sampled from a woman aged 18-29 years in good health and CMV-seropositive. The sample was PBMCs. This chain joins TRBV5-1 and TRBJ2-7, with TRBD1 matching over 9 bases. CDR3 sequence: CASSSGQGRAYEQYF. The CDR3 nucleotides read TGCGCCAGCAGCTCCGGACAGGGGAGAGCCTACGAGCAGTACTTC.